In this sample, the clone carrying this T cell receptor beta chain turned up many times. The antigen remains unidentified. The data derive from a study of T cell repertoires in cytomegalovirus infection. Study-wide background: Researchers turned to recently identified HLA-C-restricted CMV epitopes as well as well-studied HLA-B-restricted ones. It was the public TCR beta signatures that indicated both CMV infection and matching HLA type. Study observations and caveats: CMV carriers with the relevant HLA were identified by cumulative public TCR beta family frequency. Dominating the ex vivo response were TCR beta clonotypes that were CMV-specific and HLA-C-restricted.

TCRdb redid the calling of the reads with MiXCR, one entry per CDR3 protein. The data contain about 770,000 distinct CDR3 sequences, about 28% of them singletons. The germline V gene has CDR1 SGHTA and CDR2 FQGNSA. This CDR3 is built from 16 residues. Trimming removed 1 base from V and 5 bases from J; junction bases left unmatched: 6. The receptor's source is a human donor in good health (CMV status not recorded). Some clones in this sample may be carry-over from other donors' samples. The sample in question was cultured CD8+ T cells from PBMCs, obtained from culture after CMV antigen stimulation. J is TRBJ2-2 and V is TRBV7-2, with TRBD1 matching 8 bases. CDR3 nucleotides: TGTGCCAGCAGCTTAGGACAGGGGAGAAAGACCGGGGAGCTGTTTTTT. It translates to CASSLGQGRKTGELFF.